These 11 T cell receptor beta chains were sequenced from one sample in a study of shared clonotypes between healthy human individuals. Sequencing used immunoSEQ multiplex PCR; TCRdb keeps in-frame clones, though not all of them. This table holds some 2.1 million clones, about 95% found once. Naive-designated CD8 cells lacked CD45RO, were positively enriched for CCR7, and omitted terminally differentiated effector memory CD45RA+ cells. Sequenced material: naive CD8+ T cells sorted from blood. The receptors stem from a man aged 18 to 30 in good health.

This clone has only one observation. This chain uses TRBV28 with TRBJ2-3; 8 bases align to TRBD1. Trimming at V came to 3 bases and at J to 6 bases, leaving 5 bases not matched to a gene. CDR1 and CDR2 from the germline V gene are MDHEN and SYDVKM. The CDR3 is 14 residues long. CDR3 in amino acids: CASSFPDRGDTQYF. The CDR3 nucleotides read TGTGCCAGCAGTTTCCCTGACAGGGGTGATACGCAGTATTTT.

A remark on this clone: The junction shows a germline mismatch at one end, possibly a read error. V usage is TRBV7-9 and J usage is TRBJ2-5; 9 bases are shared with TRBD2. The CDR3 loop spans 15 amino acids. Germline values: CDR1 SEHNR, CDR2 FQNEAQ (reference sequence). CDR3 sequence (DNA): TGTGCCAGCAGCTTAGTCCTAGCGGGACGAGAGGCCCAGTACTTC. Its protein is CASSLVLAGREAQYF.

In regard to this clone: This same CDR3 is encoded by further DNA sequences in the sample. This chain joins TRBV4-1 and TRBJ2-7, with D possibly being TRBD1 or TRBD2 (5 bases each). V was cut by 1 base and J by 3 bases, with 10 bases left in between. This CDR3 is 14 amino acids long. CDR1 is MGHRA and CDR2 is YSYEKL in the germline V gene. CDR3 bases: TGCGCCAGCAGCCAAGCGGGACCTAGCTACGAGCAGTACTTC. Translated: CASSQAGPSYEQYF.

The J gene is TRBJ1-6, the V gene TRBV28; TRBD1 agrees at 10 bases. The CDR3 is made up of 16 amino acids. V dropped 3 bases and J dropped 5; count of bases not matched to a gene: 4. Germline-derived CDR1 and CDR2 are MDHEN and SYDVKM. CDR3 DNA: TGTGCCAGCAGTTTGACAGGGGGCCAAAATAATTCACCCCTCCACTTT. It yields the protein CASSLTGGQNNSPLHF.

The chain joins TRBV5-1 to TRBJ1-2; no firm D call. This CDR3 region has 14 residues. Germline CDR1 reads SGHRS; CDR2 reads YFSETQ. V was pared by 0 bases and J by 5 bases, with 11 bases between. The CDR3 nucleotides read TGCGCCAGCAGCTTGGACGTACCGGATTATGGCTACACCTTC. It encodes CASSLDVPDYGYTF.

This clone is a singleton in its sample. The chain links TRBV5-8 to TRBJ1-4; no definite D call. Trimming took off 0 bases at V and 6 bases at J, with 3 bases between the two ends. The CDR3 sequence is 12 residues long. The germline CDR1 and CDR2 sequences are SGHTS and YDEGEE. CDR3: CASSLEDEKLFF. The CDR3 DNA sequence: TGTGCCAGCAGCTTGGAAGATGAAAAACTGTTTTTT.

The chain employs TRBV13 and TRBJ2-7; 7 bases are shared with TRBD1. V shed 1 base and J 4 bases; nucleotides not matched to a gene: 4. This CDR3 region has 14 residues. Germline V gene data show CDR1 as PRHDT and CDR2 as FYEKMQ (reference sequence). The CDR3 DNA reads as TGTGCCAGCAGCTTAGACAACAGGGGTTACGAGCAGTACTTC. Amino acid sequence: CASSLDNRGYEQYF.

This clone was recorded only once. The genes are TRBV28 and TRBJ1-1, with D uncertain. The CDR3 is 13 residues long. Germline-derived CDR1 and CDR2 are MDHEN and SYDVKM. Trimming pared 6 bases from V and 2 bases from J, leaving 10 bases between. The CDR3 nucleotides are TGTGCCAGCAGCCCGATTACCAACACTGAAGCTTTCTTT. As protein: CASSPITNTEAFF.

V and J are TRBV4-3 and TRBJ2-7; 7 bases are a match to TRBD2. Germline V gene data show CDR1 as LGHNA and CDR2 as YSLEER. The CDR3 spans 16 residues. After removal of 1 base from V and 1 base from J, the junction contained 7 bases not matched to a gene. CDR3 sequence reads: CASSQAWPSGSYEQYF. In nucleotides, the CDR3 is TGCGCCAGCAGCCAAGCGTGGCCTAGCGGTTCCTACGAGCAGTACTTC.

This clone occurred once. V gene TRBV7-8 combines with J gene TRBJ2-3, with TRBD2 identical over 11 bases. The trim removed 5 bases at V and 2 bases at J, leaving 6 bases unmatched. Germline V gene data show CDR1 as SGHVS and CDR2 as FQNEAQ. The CDR3 is 16 amino acids. CDR3 DNA sequence: TGTGCCAGCAGCCAGGGACTAGCGGACCTCACAGATACGCAGTATTTT. It is translated as CASSQGLADLTDTQYF.

V and J are TRBV9 and TRBJ1-4; 7 bases match TRBD1. The CDR3 sequence is 15 residues long. Per the germline V gene, CDR1 is SGDLS and CDR2 is YYNGEE. With V trimmed by 2 bases and J by 3 bases, 4 bases remained unmatched. CDR3 DNA sequence: TGTGCCAGCAGCGTTGGACAGGCGGCTAATGAAAAACTGTTTTTT. It yields the protein CASSVGQAANEKLFF.